The 9 T cell receptor beta chains below come from one sample, sequenced in a study of read filtering for tumor transcriptome and immune sequencing. This library used approximately 0.4 ug RNA and molecular barcoded adaptors spanning alpha/delta and beta/gamma chains. Using its own MiXCR run on the reads, TCRdb lists one record per CDR3 protein. This sample carries around 50,000 distinct CDR3 sequences, around a fifth of them seen once, and the ten largest clones take about 15%. The sample was a population of CD138-negative cells sorted from bone marrow. The receptors here all came from a donor aged 40 or over with multiple myeloma.

This clonotype has a single count. A junction boundary mismatches the germline segment, possibly from a read error. This chain joins TRBV6-2 or TRBV6-3 and TRBJ2-7, with 7 positions matching TRBD1. Germline V CDR1 and CDR2: MNHEY, SVGEGT. This CDR3 is 15 amino acids long. The CDR3, as DNA: TGTGCCAGCACCCCCGAGAGCAGGGGGACCTACGAGCGGTACTTC. Translating gives CASTPESRGTYERYF.

This clonotype was seen a few times. The chain is built from TRBV5-1 and TRBJ1-2, with D perhaps matching TRBD1 (6 bases). The CDR3 totals 17 residues. Between the trimmed V and J ends, which lost 1 base and 4 bases, there was a span of 20 bases. The germline gives CDR1 SGHRS, CDR2 YFSETQ. The CDR3 loop reads CASSLTSPGTPFYGYTF. In DNA, the CDR3 is TGCGCCAGCAGCTTGACTTCCCCCGGGACACCGTTCTATGGCTACACCTTC.

This clonotype was counted ten times or more. The rearrangement links TRBV6-1 to TRBJ2-6; a weak D match, TRBD2 (5 bases). In germline, CDR1 is MNHNS, CDR2 SASEGT. There are 16 residues in the CDR3. The V end lost 6 bases, the J end lost 0 bases, and 12 bases lay between the germline ends. The CDR3 region is CASSSGLTSGANVLTF. CDR3 coding DNA: TGTGCCAGCAGCTCCGGACTGACCTCTGGGGCCAACGTCCTGACTTTC.

V gene TRBV18 combines with J gene TRBJ1-5, with D unclear. Germline CDR1 KGHSH, CDR2 LQKENI. CDR3 length: 15 residues. V was clipped by 3 bases and J by 2 bases, with 11 bases between them. The CDR3 nucleotides are TGTGCCAGCTCACCCGGGTCAGCGGGCAATCAGCCCCAGCATTTT. Translating gives CASSPGSAGNQPQHF.

Comments on this clonotype: This likely comes from a read error, as the CDR3 has no conserved phenylalanine or tryptophan at its end. J is TRBJ2-1 and V is TRBV28; D ambiguous. In germline, CDR1 is MDHEN, CDR2 SYDVKM. V lost 7 bases to trimming and J lost 0 bases, with 16 bases between them. CDR3 length: 16 amino acids. Written as DNA, the CDR3 is TGTGCCAGCAACCCCCGCGGCCCGAGCTCCTACAATGAGCAGTTCCTC. The encoded protein is CASNPRGPSSYNEQFL.

The chain couples TRBV5-1 to TRBJ1-2, with D uncertain. The CDR3 is made up of 12 amino acids. Germline CDR1 is SGHRS and CDR2 is YFSETQ. The germline V and J ends were trimmed by 0 bases and 5 bases, with 5 bases remaining between them. CDR3: CASSLGLYGYTF. In nucleotides, the CDR3 is TGCGCCAGCAGCTTGGGACTGTATGGCTACACCTTC.

This clonotype has only one observation. This may come from a read error, since a much larger clone is one base off. The J gene is TRBJ2-5, the V gene TRBV19; 11 bases map to TRBD2. This CDR3 spans 17 amino acids. Germline loops: CDR1 LNHDA, CDR2 SQIVND (reference sequence). The CDR3, as DNA: TGTGCCAGTAGTACCGTACTAGCGGGGGTTTCTCAAGAGACCCAGCACTTC. It translates to CASSTVLAGVSQETQHF.

This clonotype showed up many times. This chain links TRBV7-3 with TRBJ2-1; D remains unclear. V dropped 0 bases and J dropped 6 bases, with 6 bases sitting between them. The CDR3 totals 13 residues. The germline gives CDR1 SGHTA, CDR2 FQGTGA. The CDR3 sequence is CASSLTGINEQFF. The CDR3 DNA follows: TGTGCCAGCAGCTTAACGGGAATCAATGAGCAGTTCTTC.

This clonotype was recorded at least ten times. The rearrangement joins TRBV7-2 to TRBJ2-1; D not certain. CDR1 is SGHTA and CDR2 is FQGNSA in the germline V gene. The CDR3 is made up of 15 amino acids. The V gene lost 5 bases and the J gene lost 2 bases, with 13 bases spanning the gap. The CDR3 DNA is TGTGCCAGCAGCATCAAGGACGACCCCTACAATGAGCAGTTCTTC. Translating gives CASSIKDDPYNEQFF.